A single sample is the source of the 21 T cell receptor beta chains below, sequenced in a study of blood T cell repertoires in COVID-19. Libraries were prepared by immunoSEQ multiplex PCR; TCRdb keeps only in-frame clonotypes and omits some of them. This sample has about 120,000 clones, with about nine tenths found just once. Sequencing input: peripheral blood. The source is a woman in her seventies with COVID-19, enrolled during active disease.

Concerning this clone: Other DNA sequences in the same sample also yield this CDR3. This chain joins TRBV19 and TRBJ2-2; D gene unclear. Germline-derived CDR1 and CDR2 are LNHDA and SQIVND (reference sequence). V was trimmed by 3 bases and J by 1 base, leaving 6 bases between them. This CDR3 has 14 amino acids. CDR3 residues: CASSISRNTGELFF. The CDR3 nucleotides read TGTGCCAGTAGTATTTCCCGGAACACCGGGGAGCTGTTTTTT.

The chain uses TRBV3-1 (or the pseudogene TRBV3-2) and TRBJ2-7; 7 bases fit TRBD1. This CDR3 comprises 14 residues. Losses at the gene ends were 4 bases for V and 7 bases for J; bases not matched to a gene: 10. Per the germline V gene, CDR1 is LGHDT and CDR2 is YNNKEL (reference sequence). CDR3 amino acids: CASSRTGTAGEQYF. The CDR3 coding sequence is TGTGCCAGCAGCCGGACCGGGACAGCCGGAGAGCAGTACTTC.

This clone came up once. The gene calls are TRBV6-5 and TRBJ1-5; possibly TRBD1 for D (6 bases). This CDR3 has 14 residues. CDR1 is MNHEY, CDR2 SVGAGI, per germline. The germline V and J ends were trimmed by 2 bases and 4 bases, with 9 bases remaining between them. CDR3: CASSYQGTNQPQHF. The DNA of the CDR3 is TGTGCCAGCAGTTACCAGGGGACAAATCAGCCCCAGCATTTT.

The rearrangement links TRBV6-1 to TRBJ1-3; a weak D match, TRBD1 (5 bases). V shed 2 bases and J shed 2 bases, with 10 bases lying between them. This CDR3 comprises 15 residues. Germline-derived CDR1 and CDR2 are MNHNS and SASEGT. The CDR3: CASSEQGKAGNTIYF. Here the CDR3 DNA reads TGTGCCAGCAGTGAACAGGGAAAGGCTGGAAACACCATATATTTT.

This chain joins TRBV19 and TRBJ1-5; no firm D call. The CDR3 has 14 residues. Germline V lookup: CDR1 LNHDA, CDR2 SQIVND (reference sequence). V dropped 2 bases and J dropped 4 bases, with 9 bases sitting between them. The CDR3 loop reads CASSIMQENQPQHF. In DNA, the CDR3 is TGTGCCAGTAGTATAATGCAAGAGAATCAGCCCCAGCATTTT.

CDR3 sequence reads: CASSTPGLAGGKTQYF. The CDR3 region has the DNA TGTGCCAGTAGTACCCCGGGACTAGCGGGGGGCAAGACCCAGTACTTC. The J gene is TRBJ2-5, the V gene TRBV19; TRBD2 agrees at 15 bases. This CDR3 contains 16 residues. Per germline, CDR1 LNHDA and CDR2 SQIVND (reference sequence). Trimming removed 4 bases from V and 6 bases from J; junction bases left unmatched: 6.

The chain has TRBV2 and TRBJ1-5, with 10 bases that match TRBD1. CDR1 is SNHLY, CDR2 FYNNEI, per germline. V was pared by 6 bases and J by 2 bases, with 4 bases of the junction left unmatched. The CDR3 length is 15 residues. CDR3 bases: TGTGCCAGCAGATGGGACAGGGGTGGCAATCAGCCCCAGCATTTT. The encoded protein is CASRWDRGGNQPQHF.

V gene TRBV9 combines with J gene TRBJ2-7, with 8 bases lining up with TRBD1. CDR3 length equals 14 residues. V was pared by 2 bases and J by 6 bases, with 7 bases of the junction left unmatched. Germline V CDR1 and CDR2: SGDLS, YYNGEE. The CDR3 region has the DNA TGTGCCAGCAGCGTGGACAGGGTGCGGGGCGAGCAGTACTTC. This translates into CASSVDRVRGEQYF.

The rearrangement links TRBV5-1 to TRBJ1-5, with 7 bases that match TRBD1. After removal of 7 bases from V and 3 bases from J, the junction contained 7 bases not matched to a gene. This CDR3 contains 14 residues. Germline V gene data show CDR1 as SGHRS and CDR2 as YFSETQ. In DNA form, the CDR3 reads TGCGCCAGCTCCGAGGGGACAGTCAATCAGCCCCAGCATTTT. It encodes CASSEGTVNQPQHF.

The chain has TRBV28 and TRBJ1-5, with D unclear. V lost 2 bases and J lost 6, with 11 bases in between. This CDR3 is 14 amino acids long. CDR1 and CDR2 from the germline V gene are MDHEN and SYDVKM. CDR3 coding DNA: TGTGCCAGCAGTTTAATCAGGTCTGGTCAGCCCCAGCATTTT. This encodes CASSLIRSGQPQHF.

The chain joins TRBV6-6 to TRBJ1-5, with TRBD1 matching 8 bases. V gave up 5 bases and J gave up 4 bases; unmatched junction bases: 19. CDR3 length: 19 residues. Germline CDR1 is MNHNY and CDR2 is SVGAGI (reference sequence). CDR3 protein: CASSPMGPGQAPLNQPQHF. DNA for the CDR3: TGTGCCAGCAGTCCCATGGGTCCGGGACAGGCCCCCCTAAATCAGCCCCAGCATTTT.

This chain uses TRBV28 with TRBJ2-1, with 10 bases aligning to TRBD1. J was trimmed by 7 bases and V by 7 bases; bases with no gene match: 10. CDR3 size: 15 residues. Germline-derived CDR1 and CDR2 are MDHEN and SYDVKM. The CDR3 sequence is CASITPGQGRNEQFF. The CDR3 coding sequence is TGTGCCAGCATTACCCCGGGACAGGGGCGGAATGAGCAGTTCTTC.

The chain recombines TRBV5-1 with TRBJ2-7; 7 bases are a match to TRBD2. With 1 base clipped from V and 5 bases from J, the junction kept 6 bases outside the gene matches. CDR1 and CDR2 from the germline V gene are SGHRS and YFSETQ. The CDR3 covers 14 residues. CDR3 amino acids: CASSLSGAQHEQYF. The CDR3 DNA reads TGCGCCAGCAGCTTGAGCGGGGCCCAGCACGAGCAGTACTTC.

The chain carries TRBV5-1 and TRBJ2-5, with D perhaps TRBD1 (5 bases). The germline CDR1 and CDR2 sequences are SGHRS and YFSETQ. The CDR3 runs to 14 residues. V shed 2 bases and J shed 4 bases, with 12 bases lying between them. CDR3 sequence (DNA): TGCGCCAGCAGCTTCGGTGGGGCGGTAGAGACCCAGTACTTC. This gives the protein CASSFGGAVETQYF. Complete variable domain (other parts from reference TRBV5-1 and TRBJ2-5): KAGVTQTPRYLIKTRGQQVTLSCSPISGHRSVSWYQQTPGQGLQFLFEYFSETQRNKGNFPGRFSGRQFSNSRSEMNVSTLELGDSALYLCASSFGGAVETQYFGPGTRLLVL.

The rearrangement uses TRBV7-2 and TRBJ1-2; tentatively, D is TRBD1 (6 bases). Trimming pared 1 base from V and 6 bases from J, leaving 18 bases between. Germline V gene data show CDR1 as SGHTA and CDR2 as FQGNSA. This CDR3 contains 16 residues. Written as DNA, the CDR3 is TGTGCCAGCAGCTTAGAAGGGCCAGGGGCTGGGAATGGCTACACCTTC. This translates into CASSLEGPGAGNGYTF.

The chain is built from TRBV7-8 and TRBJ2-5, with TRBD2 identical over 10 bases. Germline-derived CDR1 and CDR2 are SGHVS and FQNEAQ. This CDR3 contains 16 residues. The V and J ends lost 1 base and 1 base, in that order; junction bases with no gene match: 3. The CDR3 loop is CASSLGGLAAQETQYF. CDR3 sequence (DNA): TGTGCCAGCAGCTTAGGCGGACTAGCGGCCCAAGAGACCCAGTACTTC. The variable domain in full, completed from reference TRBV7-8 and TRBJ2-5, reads GAGVSQSPRYKVAKRGQDVALRCDPISGHVSLFWYQQALGQGPEFLTYFQNEAQLDKSGLPSDRFFAERPEGSVSTLKIQRTQQEDSAVYLCASSLGGLAAQETQYFGPGTRLLVL.

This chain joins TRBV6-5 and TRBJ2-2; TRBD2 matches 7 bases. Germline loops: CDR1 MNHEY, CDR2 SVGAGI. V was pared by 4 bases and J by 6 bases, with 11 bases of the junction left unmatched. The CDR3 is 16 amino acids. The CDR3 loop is CASSSAWEGRPGELFF. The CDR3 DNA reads TGTGCCAGCAGTTCCGCCTGGGAGGGACGACCCGGGGAGCTGTTTTTT.

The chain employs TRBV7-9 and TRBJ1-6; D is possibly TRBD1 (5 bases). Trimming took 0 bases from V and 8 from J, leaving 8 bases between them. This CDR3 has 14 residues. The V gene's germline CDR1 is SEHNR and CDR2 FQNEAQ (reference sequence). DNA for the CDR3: TGTGCCAGCAGCTTAGCCGTAGGGGATTCACCCCTCCACTTT. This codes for CASSLAVGDSPLHF.

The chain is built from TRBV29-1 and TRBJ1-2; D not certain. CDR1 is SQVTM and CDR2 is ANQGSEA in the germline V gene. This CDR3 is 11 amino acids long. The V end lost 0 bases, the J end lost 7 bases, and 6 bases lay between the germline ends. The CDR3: CSVEDRAGYTF. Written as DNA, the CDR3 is TGCAGCGTTGAAGATCGCGCTGGCTACACCTTC.

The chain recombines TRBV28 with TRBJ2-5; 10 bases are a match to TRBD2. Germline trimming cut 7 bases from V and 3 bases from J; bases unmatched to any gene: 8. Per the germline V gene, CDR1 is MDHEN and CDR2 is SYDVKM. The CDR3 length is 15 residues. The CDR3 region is CASNFLGLAEETQYF. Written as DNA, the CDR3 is TGTGCCAGCAATTTTTTAGGACTAGCGGAAGAGACCCAGTACTTC.

This CDR3 reads CASSPRLSPAYAGNTIYF. In DNA form, the CDR3 reads TGTGCCAGCAGTCCCAGACTATCACCGGCCTACGCTGGAAACACCATATATTTT. The chain recombines TRBV6-6 with TRBJ1-3; D gene unclear. The CDR3 consists of 18 residues. The germline CDR1 and CDR2 sequences are MNHNY and SVGAGI (reference sequence). Trimming removed 5 bases from V and 2 bases from J, with 22 bases in between.